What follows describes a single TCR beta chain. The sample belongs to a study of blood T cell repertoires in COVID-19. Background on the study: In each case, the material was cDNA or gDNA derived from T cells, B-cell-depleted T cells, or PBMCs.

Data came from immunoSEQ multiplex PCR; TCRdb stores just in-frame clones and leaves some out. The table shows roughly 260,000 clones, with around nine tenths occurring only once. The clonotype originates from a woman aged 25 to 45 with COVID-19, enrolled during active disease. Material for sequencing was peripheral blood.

The CDR3 nucleotides are TGTGCCAGCAGCGTAGGGGAGGCTCACACAGATACGCAGTATTTT. Protein sequence: CASSVGEAHTDTQYF. V is TRBV9 and J is TRBJ2-3; tentative D call: TRBD2 (6 bases). V dropped 0 bases and J dropped 2 bases, with 10 bases sitting between them. The CDR3 has 15 residues. From germline, CDR1 is SGDLS and CDR2 YYNGEE. Based on the CDR3 plus reference TRBV9 and TRBJ2-3, the full variable domain is DSGVTQTPKHLITATGQRVTLRCSPRSGDLSVYWYQQSLDQGLQFLIQYYNGEERAKGNILERFSAQQFPDLHSELNLSSLELGDSALYFCASSVGEAHTDTQYFGPGTRLTVL.